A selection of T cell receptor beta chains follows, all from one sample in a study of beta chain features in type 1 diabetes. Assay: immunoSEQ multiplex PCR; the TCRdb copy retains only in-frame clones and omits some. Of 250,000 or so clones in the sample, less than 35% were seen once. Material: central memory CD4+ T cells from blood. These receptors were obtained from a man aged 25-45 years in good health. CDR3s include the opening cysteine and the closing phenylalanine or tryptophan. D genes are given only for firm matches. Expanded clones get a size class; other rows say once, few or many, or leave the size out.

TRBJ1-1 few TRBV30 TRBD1 CAWSGSETGANTEAFF TGTGCCTGGAGTGGCTCAGAAACAGGGGCTAACACTGAAGCTTTCTTT
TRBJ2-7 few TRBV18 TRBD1 CASSPGQGAGDEQYF TGTGCCAGCTCACCCGGACAGGGGGCAGGAGACGAGCAGTACTTC
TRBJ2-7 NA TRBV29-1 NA CSVATYQGWEQYF TGCAGCGTTGCGACATACCAGGGTTGGGAGCAGTACTTC
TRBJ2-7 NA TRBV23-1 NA CASSRRETGVHEQYF TGCGCCAGCAGTCGGCGGGAGACAGGGGTACACGAGCAGTACTTC
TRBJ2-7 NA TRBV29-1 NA CSVVGSKTYEQYF TGCAGCGTTGTGGGCAGTAAGACCTACGAGCAGTACTTC
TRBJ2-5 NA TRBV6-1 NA CASTGRQGEETQYF TGTGCCAGCACAGGGCGGCAGGGAGAAGAGACCCAGTACTTC
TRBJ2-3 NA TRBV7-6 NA CASSPRLADTQYF TGTGCCAGCAGCCCCCGCCTTGCGGATACGCAGTATTTT
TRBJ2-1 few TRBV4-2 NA CASSPVIGEQFF TGTGCCAGCAGCCCGGTCATAGGTGAGCAGTTCTTC
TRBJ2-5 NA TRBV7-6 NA CASSLQQTGETQYF TGTGCCAGCAGCTTACAGCAAACGGGGGAGACCCAGTACTTC
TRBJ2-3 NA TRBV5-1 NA CASRRGSDIDTQYF TGCGCCAGCAGACGGGGGAGTGATATAGATACGCAGTATTTT
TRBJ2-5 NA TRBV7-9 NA CASSLLGATQYF TGTGCCAGCAGCCTCCTCGGGGCGACCCAGTACTTC
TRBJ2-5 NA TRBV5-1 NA CASSLSRAQETQYF TGCGCCAGCAGCTTGAGCAGGGCACAAGAGACCCAGTACTTC
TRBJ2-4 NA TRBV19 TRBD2 CASSAGTRLAKNIQYF TGTGCCAGTAGTGCCGGGACTAGGCTAGCCAAAAACATTCAGTACTTC
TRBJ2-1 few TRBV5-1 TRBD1 CASSFTGTGHEQFF TGCGCCAGCAGCTTCACCGGGACAGGCCATGAGCAGTTCTTC
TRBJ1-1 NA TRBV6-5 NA CASSYGSSEAFF TGTGCCAGCAGTTACGGGTCGTCAGAAGCTTTCTTT
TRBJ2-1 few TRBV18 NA CASSPNKGNEQFF TGTGCCAGCTCACCAAACAAAGGGAATGAGCAGTTCTTC
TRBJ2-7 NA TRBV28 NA CASPYSGGQSRYEQYF TGTGCCAGCCCCTACTCCGGGGGTCAATCGCGTTACGAGCAGTACTTC
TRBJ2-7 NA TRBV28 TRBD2 CASSSMARREGSQYF TGTGCCAGCAGTTCCATGGCTCGGCGGGAGGGATCGCAGTACTTC
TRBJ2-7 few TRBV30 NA CAWITQRGRGEQYF TGTGCCTGGATTACCCAGAGGGGACGAGGCGAGCAGTACTTC
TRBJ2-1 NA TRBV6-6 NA CASSYGGGIYNEQFF TGTGCCAGCAGTTACGGAGGGGGGATTTACAATGAGCAGTTCTTC
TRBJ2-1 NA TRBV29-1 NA CSAGANEQFF TGCAGCGCGGGAGCGAATGAGCAGTTCTTC
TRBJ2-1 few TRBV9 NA CASSDRDRAYNEQFF TGTGCCAGCAGCGACCGGGACCGGGCCTACAATGAGCAGTTCTTC
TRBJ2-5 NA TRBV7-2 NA CASSYFRGSARETQYF TGTGCCAGCAGCTATTTCCGGGGGTCGGCCAGAGAGACCCAGTACTTC
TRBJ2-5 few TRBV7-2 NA CASSPRSTGYQETQYF TGTGCCAGCAGCCCCCGATCTACAGGGTACCAAGAGACCCAGTACTTC
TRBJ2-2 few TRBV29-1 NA CSVRNTGELFF TGCAGCGTCAGGAACACCGGGGAGCTGTTTTTT
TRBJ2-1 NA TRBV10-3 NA CAISEEDEQFF TGTGCCATCAGTGAGGAGGATGAGCAGTTCTTC
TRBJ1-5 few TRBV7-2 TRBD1 CASSFLQGTQPQHF TGTGCCAGCAGCTTCTTACAGGGGACTCAGCCCCAGCATTTT
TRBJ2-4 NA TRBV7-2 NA CASSPLYIGAKNIQYF TGTGCCAGCAGCCCCCTTTACATTGGGGCCAAAAACATTCAGTACTTC
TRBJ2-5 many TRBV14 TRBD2 CASSLGGLAETQYF TGTGCCAGCAGCCTGGGCGGACTAGCGGAGACCCAGTACTTC